This TCR beta chain was captured by sequencing in a study of post-analysis software for immune sequencing data. Study background: Patients had relapsing-remitting, secondary progressive or progressive-relapsing multiple sclerosis; some lacked subtype.

On this clonotype itself: Its matching antigen is unknown.

Prepared libraries of TCR beta cDNA carried unique molecular identifiers. Some 500,000 cDNA molecules were obtained per 1 to 10 million input T cells. One entry per CDR3 protein results from TCRdb running MiXCR on the PCR reads. The sample lists roughly 540,000 distinct CDR3 sequences; around 31% were seen once. Looked up from germline, CDR1 is KGHSH and CDR2 is LQKENI. This CDR3 contains 16 residues. Trimming cost V 3 bases and J 2 bases, with 16 bases left between them. Study results and caveats: Strong same-batch co-clustering of samples appeared with F measure clustering. Five or six TRBV segments, TRBV5-6, TRBV5-1 and TRBV20-1 among them, were found more frequent in patients than controls.

This chain joins TRBV18 and TRBJ1-2; tentatively, D is TRBD1 (6 bases). Sequences were obtained from blood. The sequence derives from a girl aged 2 to 17 with multiple sclerosis. The CDR3 bases are TGTGCCAGCTCACCGACCGGGGGGGCCTCAAACTATGGCTACACCTTC. Amino acid sequence: CASSPTGGASNYGYTF.